This TCR beta chain comes out of a study of blood T cell repertoires in COVID-19. In the study overall: Donors in the United States, Italy and Spain gave samples during acute or convalescent COVID-19. Sample material is recorded as cDNA or gDNA derived from T cells, B-cell-depleted T cells, or PBMCs.

Original processing notes: Amplification of reference gene primers provided the estimated nucleated cell counts. Only in-frame clones appear in the TCRdb table, and some are missing; sequencing was by immunoSEQ multiplex PCR. V, J and clone size derive from that table, while D and trimming were established from the DNA sequence. The sample contains some 40,000 clones, roughly 88% of which appear only once. The sequence derives from a woman of 80 years or more with acute or convalescent COVID-19. Sequences were obtained from peripheral blood.

CDR3 sequence: CASRGAGGHQPQHF. In DNA form, the CDR3 reads TGTGCCAGTAGAGGGGCAGGGGGGCATCAGCCCCAGCATTTT. This rearrangement joins TRBV19 to TRBJ1-5; 7 nucleotides line up with TRBD1. Per germline, CDR1 LNHDA and CDR2 SQIVND (reference sequence). V lost 6 bases, J lost 5 bases, and 7 bases stayed unmatched. The length of the CDR3 is 14 residues.